This TCR beta chain was observed in a study of blood T cell repertoires in COVID-19. Study processing details: Amplified reference gene primers provided the basis for estimating nucleated cell counts. Libraries were prepared by immunoSEQ multiplex PCR; TCRdb keeps only in-frame clonotypes and omits some of them. The V and J calls and clone size come from that table; D and trimming were worked out from the DNA. The repertoire holds some 80,000 clones, with 86% as singletons. Germline V gene lookup returns CDR1 MDHEN and CDR2 SYDVKM. The CDR3 is 13 residues long. With 3 bases removed from V and 4 bases from J, the gap between germline ends came to 8 bases.

The receptor's source is a human donor in a cohort sampled during active COVID-19. This chain connects TRBV28 to TRBJ2-3; D uncertain. What was sequenced was peripheral blood. The CDR3 coding sequence is TGTGCCAGCAGTTTCTTATCCCCAGATACGCAGTATTTT. This translates into CASSFLSPDTQYF.